A selection of T cell receptor beta chains follows, all from one sample in a study of human T cells and chemical hapten exposure. MiXCR was run by TCRdb on the RACE reads, yielding one entry per CDR3 protein. The sample has 95,000 or so distinct CDR3 sequences; 11% are singletons. Sequencing used whole blood, obtained in connection with sensitization to the hapten diphenylcyclopropenone (DPC). The origin of the receptors is a middle-aged woman with alopecia areata. Some clones in this sample may be carry-over from other donors' samples. Each CDR3 is given with its conserved first and last residue. A D gene is named only where the DNA matches it firmly. Rows may omit the clone size; those that give it use once, few, many or a size class.

d_call	v_call	clone_size	j_call	cdr3_nt	cdr3_aa
-	TRBV12-3/TRBV12-4	many	TRBJ1-1	TGTGCCAGCAGTAAGAGCCGGAACACTGAAGCTTTCTTT	CASSKSRNTEAFF
-	TRBV20-1	few	TRBJ1-2	TGCAGTATCACGGGCGATAACTATGGCTACACCTTC	CSITGDNYGYTF
TRBD1	TRBV15	-	TRBJ1-1	TGTGCCACCAGCCCTGACAGGGGCCGCGAGGCTTTCTTT	CATSPDRGREAFF
TRBD1	TRBV27	-	TRBJ2-2	TGTGCCAGCAGTATGCCACAGGGGTTCAACACCGGGGAGCTGTTTTTT	CASSMPQGFNTGELFF
TRBD1	TRBV7-2	-	TRBJ1-1	TGTGCCAGCAGCCCGGACAGGATGACTGAAGCTTTCTTT	CASSPDRMTEAFF
TRBD1	TRBV25-1	many	TRBJ1-6	TGTGCCAGCAGTGAAAGGGGGACAGATAATTCACCCCTCCACTTT	CASSERGTDNSPLHF
-	TRBV7-2	-	TRBJ2-3	TGTGCCAGCAGCTTAGCCTCATGGGGGAGATCAACAGATACGCAGTATTTT	CASSLASWGRSTDTQYF
-	TRBV12-3/TRBV12-4	many	TRBJ2-7	TGTGCCAGCAGTTTAGCGCCCTTGGGGACCTACGAGCAGTACTTC	CASSLAPLGTYEQYF
-	TRBV28	many	TRBJ1-5	TGTGCCAGCACCGCCGGAGGAGTCCAGCCCCAGCATTTT	CASTAGGVQPQHF
TRBD1	TRBV7-9	few	TRBJ1-1	TGTGCCAGCAGCTTAGCGCAGGGGGGAGTAGCTGAAGCTTTCTTT	CASSLAQGGVAEAFF
TRBD2	TRBV29-1	few	TRBJ2-5	TGCAGCGCTCGACCCCCCCCCGGACTAGCGGGAGTGGGTGAGACCCAGTACTTC	CSARPPPGLAGVGETQYF
-	TRBV20-1	many	TRBJ1-1	TGCAGTGCATTTCTCCAGAGCACTGAAGCTTTCTTT	CSAFLQSTEAFF
TRBD1	TRBV11-3	many	TRBJ2-3	TGTGCCAGCAGCCCCGGACAGGTTCCAGATACGCAGTATTTT	CASSPGQVPDTQYF
-	TRBV21-1	once	TRBJ1-2	TGTGCCAGCAGCAAAGACCAGGGACTCCATGGCTACACCTTC	CASSKDQGLHGYTF
TRBD2	TRBV7-6	few	TRBJ2-2	TGTGCCAGCAGCACTCCGGGGGTAGCGGGGGCCCTAAACACCGGGGAGCTGTTTTTT	CASSTPGVAGALNTGELFF
TRBD1	TRBV4-3	-	TRBJ1-2	TGCGCCAGCAGCCAAGAGGCGAGACAGGGCTCGCGGGGCTACACCTTC	CASSQEARQGSRGYTF